These 15 T cell receptor beta chains were all obtained from the same sample, sequenced in a study of T-cell reconstitution after alpha-beta-depleted transplantation in children. Unique molecular identifiers were incorporated into the prepared TCRbeta library. TCRdb reprocessed the PCR reads with MiXCR, giving one entry per CDR3 protein. The sample holds approximately 800,000 distinct CDR3 sequences, about 15% seen once. Sample: PBMCs, mostly from graft donor cells, taken 360 days after TCRalphabeta/CD19-depleted stem cell transplant. The receptors originated from a male patient aged 10 to 17 who had a stem cell transplant for acute lymphoblastic leukemia, so the T cells may come from the graft donor.

This clonotype was found many times. V is TRBV5-1 and J is TRBJ2-1; D is tentatively TRBD1 or TRBD2 (5 bases each). Trimming cost V 2 bases and J 4 bases, with 10 bases left between them. This CDR3 has 14 amino acids. Germline CDR1 is SGHRS and CDR2 is YFSETQ. CDR3 DNA sequence: TGCGCCAGCAGCTTTTCCGGGACGTACAATGAGCAGTTCTTC. Translating it yields CASSFSGTYNEQFF.

This clonotype has just a few counts. The chain recombines TRBV27 with TRBJ2-1; 11 bases align to TRBD2. From germline, CDR1 is MNHEY and CDR2 SMNVEV (reference sequence). This CDR3 contains 17 residues. The ends lost 1 base at V and 6 bases at J; junction bases unmatched: 8. The DNA of the CDR3 is TGTGCCAGCAGTTTATACCGTACTAGCGGGAGCCTCAATGAGCAGTTCTTC. Residues: CASSLYRTSGSLNEQFF.

The chain carries TRBV18 and TRBJ2-2, with TRBD2 identical over 14 bases. Per germline, CDR1 KGHSH and CDR2 LQKENI. The CDR3 runs 17 residues. Trimming took 1 base from V and 6 from J; bases not matched to a gene: 4. The CDR3: CASSPLETSGRAGELFF. The DNA of the CDR3 is TGTGCCAGCTCACCACTCGAGACTAGCGGGAGGGCCGGGGAGCTGTTTTTT.

Concerning this clonotype itself: The junction does not match germline at one end; this may be a read error. The V call is TRBV3-1, the J call TRBJ1-1; TRBD1 agrees at 10 bases. Germline CDR1 and CDR2: LGHDT and YNNKEL (reference sequence). This CDR3 has 15 amino acids. CDR3 region: CTSWGQGTLNTEAFF. In DNA, the CDR3 is TGTACCAGCTGGGGACAGGGGACCCTGAACACTGAAGCTTTCTTT.

This clonotype was seen more than once but under ten times. The chain employs TRBV11-2 and TRBJ2-5, with D perhaps matching TRBD1 (5 bases). This CDR3 is 13 amino acids long. The germline V gene has CDR1 SGHAT and CDR2 FQNNGV. V lost 5 bases and J lost 7, with 14 bases in between. CDR3 sequence (DNA): TGTGCCAGCAGCGTGGCAGGGTCGGGGACCCAGTACTTC. It codes for CASSVAGSGTQYF.

The chain recombines TRBV11-2 with TRBJ2-2; possibly TRBD2 for D (5 bases). V dropped 5 bases and J dropped 2 bases, with 15 bases sitting between them. Germline V lookup: CDR1 SGHAT, CDR2 FQNNGV. This CDR3 has 16 amino acids. CDR3 amino acids: CASSPSSGVNTGELFF. In DNA, the CDR3 is TGTGCCAGCAGCCCGTCAAGCGGAGTTAACACCGGGGAGCTGTTTTTT.

Many counts were recorded for this clonotype. The J gene is TRBJ1-5, the V gene TRBV12-3 or TRBV12-4, with D possibly TRBD1 on 5 matching bases. This CDR3 has 14 residues. Deletions cut 8 bases from V and 3 bases from J, with 14 bases between. In nucleotides, the CDR3 is TGTGCCAGCCCAGGGAGGGGTACCAATCAGCCCCAGCATTTT. This translates into CASPGRGTNQPQHF.

This clonotype was counted a few times. The chain is built from TRBV30 and TRBJ1-2; D might be TRBD1 (5 bases). The V gene's germline CDR1 is GTSNPN and CDR2 SVGIG (reference sequence). CDR3 length equals 13 residues. Trimming cost V 2 bases and J 2 bases, with 9 bases left between them. CDR3 coding DNA: TGTGCCTGGAGTCCGGGACCAAACTATGGCTACACCTTC. Translation gives CAWSPGPNYGYTF.

This clonotype was seen repeatedly, ten times or more. V gene TRBV5-1 combines with J gene TRBJ2-1; 7 bases fit TRBD2. The CDR3 runs 16 residues. CDR1 is SGHRS and CDR2 is YFSETQ in the germline V gene. The V segment lost 4 bases and the J segment 4 bases; nucleotides outside the gene matches: 11. The DNA for the CDR3 is TGCGCCAGCAGCCCTACGGTAAAGCGGGATTACAATGAGCAGTTCTTC. This codes for CASSPTVKRDYNEQFF.

This clonotype has only a few counts. This chain joins TRBV7-6 and TRBJ2-7; 10 positions match TRBD1. Germline loops: CDR1 SGHVS, CDR2 FNYEAQ. This CDR3 has 14 amino acids. J was trimmed by 3 bases and V by 8 bases; bases with no gene match: 7. The CDR3 DNA is TGTGCCAGCTCAATCGGGACAGGGGACTACGAGCAGTACTTC. Its translation: CASSIGTGDYEQYF.

CDR3 DNA: TGCGCCAGCAGCACCTGGACAGGGCCCTACGAGCAGTACTTC. Amino acid sequence: CASSTWTGPYEQYF. V usage is TRBV5-1 and J usage is TRBJ2-7; 8 nucleotides match TRBD1. CDR1 is SGHRS, CDR2 YFSETQ, per germline. J was trimmed by 2 bases and V by 4 bases; bases with no gene match: 5. The CDR3 is 14 residues long. The full variable domain, its missing parts supplied by reference TRBV5-1 and TRBJ2-7, is KAGVTQTPRYLIKTRGQQVTLSCSPISGHRSVSWYQQTPGQGLQFLFEYFSETQRNKGNFPGRFSGRQFSNSRSEMNVSTLELGDSALYLCASSTWTGPYEQYFGPGTRLTVT.

This clonotype came up a few times. This chain connects TRBV12-3 or TRBV12-4 to TRBJ1-4, with D perhaps matching TRBD1 (6 bases). The CDR3 runs to 14 residues. The germline V and J ends were trimmed by 6 bases and 8 bases, with 16 bases remaining between them. The CDR3 loop is CASSQGTSGEKLFF. CDR3 sequence (DNA): TGTGCCAGCAGCCAGGGGACGTCTGGAGAAAAACTGTTTTTT.

The chain joins TRBV12-3 or TRBV12-4 to TRBJ2-1; 9 bases agree with TRBD2. V lost 4 bases to trimming and J lost 5 bases; unmatched junction nucleotides: 6. The CDR3 has 15 amino acids. This CDR3 reads CASSSGLARNNEQFF. CDR3 bases: TGTGCCAGCAGTTCGGGACTAGCAAGAAACAATGAGCAGTTCTTC.

This clonotype was recorded a few times. This chain connects TRBV20-1 to TRBJ2-3; TRBD2 matches 12 bases. The CDR3 loop spans 17 amino acids. Germline CDR1 and CDR2: DFQATT and SNEGSKA (reference sequence). Trimming took 2 bases from V and 0 from J; bases not matched to a gene: 6. CDR3 bases: TGCAGTGCTAGATTCCGGACTAGCGGGACCAGCACAGATACGCAGTATTTT. Its translation: CSARFRTSGTSTDTQYF.

This sequence joins TRBV13 and TRBJ2-7, with D possibly TRBD1 on 6 matching bases. CDR3 size: 13 residues. Germline CDR1 is PRHDT and CDR2 is FYEKMQ (reference sequence). Trimming left V 4 bases short and J 2 bases short, with 9 bases between. In nucleotides, the CDR3 is TGTGCCAGCAGCTGGAAGGGGGCCTACGAGCAGTACTTC. Protein: CASSWKGAYEQYF. The complete variable domain, with remaining parts taken from reference TRBV13 and TRBJ2-7, reads AAGVIQSPRHLIKEKRETATLKCYPIPRHDTVYWYQQGPGQDPQFLISFYEKMQSDKGSIPDRFSAQQFSDYHSELNMSSLELGDSALYFCASSWKGAYEQYFGPGTRLTVT.